What follows are 9 T cell receptor beta chains derived from one specimen sequenced in a study of tissue T cells after allogeneic stem cell transplantation. Clones were sequenced by immunoSEQ multiplex PCR, and TCRdb holds only the in-frame ones, with some missing. Among approximately 8,800 clones, 37% were seen once, and the ten largest hold approximately 3.3%. Time point given: mouse harvest day 14 after allogeneic transplant. Mouse grafts combined 10^7 T-cell-depleted bone marrow cells with 10^6 splenic CD5+ T cells. Sequencing was done on a sample of skin. These receptors originate from a female BALB/c mouse given C57BL/6 T cells with graft-versus-host disease after an allogeneic hematopoietic cell transplant.

As for this clone: Gene names are mouse gene names. The CDR3 extends 1 residue past the end of the read, so its final part is completed from the germline J gene. The V and J genes are TRBV13-1 and TRBJ2-1; D possibly matches TRBD1 or TRBD2 (5 bases each). Deletions cut 7 bases from V and 1 base from J, with 9 bases between. This CDR3 spans 13 amino acids. Germline V gene sequence: CDR1 NSHNY, CDR2 SYGAGN. This chain's CDR3 is CASYRDNYAEQFF. The CDR3 bases that were read are TGTGCCAGCTACCGGGACAACTATGCTGAGCAGTTC.

Concerning this clone itself: Gene names follow the mouse nomenclature. The read falls 1 residue short of the CDR3 end, and the missing part is taken from the germline J gene. The V call is TRBV26, the J call TRBJ2-7; 10 bases fit TRBD1. The ends lost 6 bases at V and 7 bases at J; junction bases unmatched: 6. The CDR3 consists of 13 residues. CDR1 and CDR2 from the germline V gene are KGHPV and FQNQEV (reference sequence). Incomplete CDR3 DNA: TGTGCCAGCAGCCGACAGGGGGCTGGGGAACAGTAC. This encodes CASSRQGAGEQY. The entire CDR3 sequence reads CASSRQGAGEQYF. The variable domain in full, completed from reference TRBV26 and TRBJ2-7, reads NSKVIQTPRYLVKGQGQKAKMRCIPEKGHPVVFWYQQNKNNEFKFLINFQNQEVLQQIDMTEKRFSAECPSNSPCSLEIQSSEAGDSALYLCASSRQGAGEQYFGPGTRLTVL.

Turning to this clone: Each gene name is a mouse one. The read terminates 1 residue ahead of where the CDR3 ends, so the germline J gene completes it. This rearrangement joins TRBV26 to TRBJ1-3; D gene ambiguous. The CDR3 is made up of 13 amino acids. V was pared by 4 bases and J by 3 bases, with 7 bases between. Germline V gene sequence: CDR1 KGHPV, CDR2 FQNQEV (reference sequence). This CDR3 reads CASSPLDGNTLYF. The CDR3 DNA, read in part, is TGTGCCAGCAGTCCCTTGGATGGAAATACGCTCTAT.

Details on this clone: Gene names are mouse gene names. The read terminates 1 residue ahead of where the CDR3 ends, so the germline J gene completes it. This rearrangement joins TRBV14 to TRBJ2-3, with D uncertain. The V and J ends lost 0 bases and 0 bases respectively, with 8 bases between them. The CDR3 length is 15 residues. The germline V gene has CDR1 SGHDT and CDR2 FRDEAV. CDR3 loop: CASSFLWSSAETLYF. The CDR3 bases that were read are TGTGCCAGCAGTTTCTTGTGGTCTAGTGCAGAAACGCTGTAT.

Notes on this clone: These gene names are mouse names. The read falls 1 residue short of the CDR3 end, and the missing part is taken from the germline J gene. The chain links TRBV26 to TRBJ2-4; D is possibly TRBD2 (5 bases). The germline CDR1 and CDR2 sequences are KGHPV and FQNQEV (reference sequence). Trimming removed 3 bases from V and 2 bases from J, with 9 bases in between. CDR3 size: 14 residues. The CDR3: CASSLSGIQNTLYF. CDR3 DNA (partial): TGTGCCAGCAGTCTCTCTGGGATTCAAAACACCTTGTAC.

As to this clone: Gene and germline names: mouse. Read sequence stops 1 residue before the CDR3 end, and the germline J gene provides the missing end. The V call is TRBV3, the J call TRBJ1-4; D possibly corresponds to TRBD1 (6 bases). V dropped 5 bases and J dropped 1 base, with 11 bases sitting between them. From germline, CDR1 is SNHLY and CDR2 FYNGKV (reference sequence). The CDR3 loop spans 15 amino acids. The CDR3 sequence is CASSPRDNSNERLFF. Partial CDR3 DNA: TGTGCCAGCAGCCCCCGGGACAATTCCAACGAAAGATTATTT.

There are a few counts of this clone. The listed genes are named as in mouse. CDR3 amino acids: CASSQRDKNTEVFF. The covered CDR3 bases are TGTGCAAGCAGCCAACGGGACAAAAACACAGAAGTCTTC. The V call is TRBV16, the J call TRBJ1-1; the D gene is possibly TRBD1 (6 bases). The read terminates 1 residue before the CDR3 end, so the remaining end is supplied by the germline J gene. This CDR3 has 14 residues. V was trimmed by 5 bases and J by 1 base, leaving 11 bases between them. The germline V gene has CDR1 SGHSA and CDR2 FRNQAP. The complete variable domain, with remaining parts taken from reference TRBV16 and TRBJ1-1, reads NAGVIQTPRHKVTGKGQEATLWCEPISGHSAVFWYRQTIVQGLEFLTYFRNQAPIDDSGMPKERFSAQMPNQSHSTLKIQSTQPQDSAVYLCASSQRDKNTEVFFGKGTRLTVV.

Remarks on this clone: The genes and germline here are from mouse. The read terminates 1 residue ahead of where the CDR3 ends, so the germline J gene completes it. The chain joins TRBV3 to TRBJ2-1; TRBD2 matches 8 bases. Germline V gives CDR1 SNHLY, CDR2 FYNGKV (reference sequence). The V segment lost 5 bases and the J segment 3 bases; nucleotides outside the gene matches: 3. The CDR3 consists of 14 residues. The CDR3 sequence is CASSKGGAYAEQFF. The CDR3 DNA, read in part, is TGTGCCAGCAGCAAGGGGGGGGCCTATGCTGAGCAGTTC.

As concerns this clone: Gene names are the mouse ones. Read coverage stops 1 residue before the CDR3 terminus; the germline J gene supplies the remainder. The chain combines TRBV19 with TRBJ2-7, with a tentative D call TRBD1 (5 bases). The CDR3 extends over 12 amino acids. Between the trimmed V and J ends, which lost 4 bases and 4 bases, there was a span of 9 bases. Looked up from germline, CDR1 is FNHDT and CDR2 is SITEND (reference sequence). The CDR3 reads CASSPQGYEQYF. The DNA read from the CDR3 is TGTGCCAGCAGTCCCCAGGGTTATGAACAGTAC.